This TCR beta chain was identified during a study of radiotherapy plus CTLA-4 blockade in lung cancer. This clone is a singleton in its sample. Germline V lookup: CDR1 SNHLY, CDR2 FYNNEI. Trimming removed 5 bases from V and 1 base from J, with 12 bases in between. The CDR3 sequence is 15 residues long. Clones were read by immunoSEQ multiplex PCR, and TCRdb kept only the in-frame ones, dropping some. The sample records 12,000 to 15,000 clones, 72% being singletons. This specimen was peripheral blood, taken from a patient treated with radiotherapy plus ipilimumab. The source of this sequence is a human donor with non-small cell lung cancer whose response to radiotherapy plus ipilimumab could not be evaluated. The V gene is TRBV2, the J gene TRBJ2-1; no reliable D call. The CDR3 region is CASSLQNPSYNEQFF. Written as DNA, the CDR3 is TGTGCCAGCAGTTTACAAAATCCATCCTACAATGAGCAGTTCTTC. Using reference TRBV2 and TRBJ2-1 for the parts outside the CDR3, the full variable domain is EPEVTQTPSHQVTQMGQEVILRCVPISNHLYFYWYRQILGQKVEFLVSFYNNEISEKSEIFDDQFSVERPDGSNFTLKIRSTKLEDSAMYFCASSLQNPSYNEQFFGPGTRLTVL.